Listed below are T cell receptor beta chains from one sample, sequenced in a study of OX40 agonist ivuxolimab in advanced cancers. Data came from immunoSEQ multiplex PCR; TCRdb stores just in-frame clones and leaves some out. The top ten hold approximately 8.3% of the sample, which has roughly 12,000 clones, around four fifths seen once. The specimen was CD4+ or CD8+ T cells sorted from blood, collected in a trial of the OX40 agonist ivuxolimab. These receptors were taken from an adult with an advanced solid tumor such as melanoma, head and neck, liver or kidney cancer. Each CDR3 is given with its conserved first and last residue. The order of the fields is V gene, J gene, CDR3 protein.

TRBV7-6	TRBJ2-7	CASSPRTGSGQDEQYF
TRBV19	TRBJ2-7	CASSPRDRPYEQYF
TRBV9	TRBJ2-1	CASSASGGGYNEQFF
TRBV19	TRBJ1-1	CASSILWGGNTEAFF
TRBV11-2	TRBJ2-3	CASSFFRSSSTDTQYF
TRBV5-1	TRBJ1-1	CASSLGWLMNTEAFF
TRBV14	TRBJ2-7	CASSWGRAYAYEQYF
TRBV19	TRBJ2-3	CASSILDRVGDTQYF
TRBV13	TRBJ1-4	CASSASGTANEKLFF
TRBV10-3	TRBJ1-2	CAISEAGTGSDGYTF
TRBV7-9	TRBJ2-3	CASSLELAGFTDTQYF
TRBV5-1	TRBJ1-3	CASSFDVLGSGNTIYF
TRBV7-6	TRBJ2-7	CASSLDRDHEQYF
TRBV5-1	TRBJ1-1	CASRTGTFIGTEAFF
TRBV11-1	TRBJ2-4	CASSHPQGTKNIQYF
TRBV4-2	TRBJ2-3	CASSQVLASDTQYF
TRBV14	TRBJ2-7	CASSPGTGYEQYF
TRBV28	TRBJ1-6	CASRVLEAAIYNSPLHF
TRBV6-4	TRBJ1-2	CASSESGGIYGYTF
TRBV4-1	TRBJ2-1	CASSLTSGGGYEQFF
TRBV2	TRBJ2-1	CASSEAHMSSYNEQFF
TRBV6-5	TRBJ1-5	CASSYSYSNQPQHF
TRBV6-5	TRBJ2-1	CASSYSGESYNEQFF
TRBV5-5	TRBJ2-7	CASSETSGAYEQYF
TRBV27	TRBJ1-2	CASSPKGGQGAFDYGYTF
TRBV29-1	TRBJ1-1	CSVEKDTNTEAFF
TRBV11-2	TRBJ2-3	CASSSARRGRTDTQYF
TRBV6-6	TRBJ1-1	CASSYSNSGAEAFF
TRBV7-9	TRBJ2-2	CASRNPTPGQGAEELFF
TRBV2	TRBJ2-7	CASSGNRDSKYEQYF
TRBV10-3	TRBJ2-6	CAIRRLTGTGANVLTF
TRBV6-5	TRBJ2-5	CASSRLAETQETQYF
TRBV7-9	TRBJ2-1	CASSLPLTLADPYNEQFF
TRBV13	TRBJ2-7	CASSFGTGSYEQYF
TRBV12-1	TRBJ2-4	CASSAGQVPSPAKNIQYF
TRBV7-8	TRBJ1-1	CASSLPYIVPGRDTEAFF
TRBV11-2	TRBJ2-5	CASSLGDRTQETQYF
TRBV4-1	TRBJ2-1	CASSLGFNEQFF
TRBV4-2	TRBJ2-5	CASSLWGELSETQYF
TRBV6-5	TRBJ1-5	CASSPGRQGGQPQHF
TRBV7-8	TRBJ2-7	CASSLGEGSYEQYF
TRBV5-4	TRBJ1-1	CASSLLNGVTEAFF
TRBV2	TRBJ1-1	CASSSDRDTLSTEAFF
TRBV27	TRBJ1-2	CASSFDGGVPWGYTF
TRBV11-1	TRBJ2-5	CASSPGSGGYQETQYF
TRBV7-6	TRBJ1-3	CASSRLGSGNTIYF
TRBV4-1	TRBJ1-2	CASSQEVNTAYGYTF
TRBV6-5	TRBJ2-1	CASRIKLEQFF
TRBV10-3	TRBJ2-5	CAISETGGLQETQYF
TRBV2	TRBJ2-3	CASSDILAGGLGDTQYF
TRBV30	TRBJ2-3	CAWRRAFKQVTDTQYF
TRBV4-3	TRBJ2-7	CASSKGGDRVDEQYF
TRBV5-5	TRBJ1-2	CASSPGTNYGYTF
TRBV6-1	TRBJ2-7	CASRGDRVSSYEQYF
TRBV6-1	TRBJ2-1	CASSAQANEQFF